This TCR beta chain was captured in a study of cytomegalovirus exposure and HLA in healthy donors. Study-level points and caveats: Exclusion applied to some V segments, including TRBV6-2 and TRBV6-3, as they were indistinguishable. At a 0.05 false discovery rate, a later analysis found approximately 17,000 TCR beta sequences to be associated with HLA alleles.

Researchers ran the PCR with 60 Vbeta and 13 Jbeta primers. TCRdb's copy holds only in-frame clones and misses some; the assay was immunoSEQ multiplex PCR. The clone table shows approximately 120,000 clones, with the ten largest holding roughly 1%. V was trimmed by 6 bases and J by 5 bases, leaving 26 bases between them. The length of the CDR3 is 18 residues. CDR1 MDHEN and CDR2 SYDVKM come from the germline V gene. It was healthy bone marrow donors who served as donors. Donors showed nominal health when sampled, although they likely had unrecorded immune exposures. Of note for this clone: Its target is unknown.

Source material: PBMCs. This TCR came from a man younger than 35 in good health and CMV-seronegative. The rearrangement uses TRBV28 and TRBJ1-5, with D maybe TRBD1 (5 bases). The CDR3 protein is CASSDSLYLGTVDQPQHF. The CDR3 nucleotides read TGTGCCAGCAGCGACAGTCTTTATCTGGGAACCGTTGATCAGCCCCAGCATTTT.